This TCR beta chain came from a study of post-analysis software for immune sequencing data. Built from TCR beta cDNA, the libraries had unique molecular identifiers in them. TCRdb passed the PCR reads through MiXCR, listing each CDR3 protein once. The sample holds 700,000 to 800,000 distinct CDR3 sequences, roughly 29% seen once. CDR1 and CDR2 from the germline V gene are DFQATT and SNEGSKA (reference sequence). The CDR3 loop spans 12 amino acids. V gave up 5 bases and J gave up 1 base; unmatched junction bases: 2. A remark on this clonotype: Its cognate antigen is unknown.

General study findings and limits: Roughly 5 TRBV segments occurring more often in patients than controls included TRBV5-6, TRBV5-1 and TRBV20-1.

V and J are TRBV20-1 and TRBJ2-7; 7 bases are a match to TRBD2. The sequencing sample was made of blood. This TCR came from a girl between 5 and 17 years old with multiple sclerosis. The CDR3 bases are TGCAGTGCTGCTAGCGGATCCTACGAGCAGTACTTC. Its protein product is CSAASGSYEQYF.